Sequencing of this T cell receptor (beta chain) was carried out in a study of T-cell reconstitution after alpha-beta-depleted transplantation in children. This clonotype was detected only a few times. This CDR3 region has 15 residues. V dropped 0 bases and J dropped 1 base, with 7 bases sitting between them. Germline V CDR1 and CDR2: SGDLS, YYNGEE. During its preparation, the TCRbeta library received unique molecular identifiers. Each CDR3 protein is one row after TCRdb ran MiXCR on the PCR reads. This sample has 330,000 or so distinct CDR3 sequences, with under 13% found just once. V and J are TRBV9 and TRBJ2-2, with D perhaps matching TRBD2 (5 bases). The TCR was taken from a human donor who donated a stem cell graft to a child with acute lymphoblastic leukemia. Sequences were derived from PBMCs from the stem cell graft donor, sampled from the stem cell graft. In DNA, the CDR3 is TGTGCCAGCAGCGTAGCGGGGATGAACACCGGGGAGCTGTTTTTT. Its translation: CASSVAGMNTGELFF.